Below are 15 T cell receptor beta chains sequenced from a single sample in a study of T cells in Graves' hyperthyroidism and ophthalmopathy. TCR beta CDR3 sequences were amplified from RNA transcripts. Carried out on the TCR CDR3, a first-round RT-PCR used the HTBI primer set. MiXCR was run by TCRdb on the multiplex PCR reads, yielding one entry per CDR3 protein. The sample lists about 680,000 distinct CDR3 sequences; 30% to 40% were seen once. Sequenced sample: blood. Receptors originate from a woman in her thirties or forties with Graves' hyperthyroidism.

This clonotype was seen ten or more times. The chain employs TRBV7-9 and TRBJ1-3; D is unresolved. The V and J ends lost 8 bases and 0 bases respectively, with 11 bases between them. The CDR3 contains 14 residues. The germline V gene has CDR1 SEHNR and CDR2 FQNEAQ (reference sequence). Written as DNA, the CDR3 is TGTGCCAGCGGTTATATATCCTCTGGAAACACCATATATTTT. Translating gives CASGYISSGNTIYF.

This chain links TRBV3-1 with TRBJ1-2; the D is unclear. Trimming removed 0 bases from V and 9 bases from J, with 8 bases in between. CDR1 and CDR2 from the germline V gene are LGHDT and YNNKEL (reference sequence). There are 12 residues in the CDR3. DNA for the CDR3: TGTGCCAGCAGCCAAGATAAACGAAGCTACACCTTC. This encodes CASSQDKRSYTF.

This clonotype was seen a handful of times. The chain has TRBV7-6 and TRBJ2-7; 14 bases are shared with TRBD2. This CDR3 is built from 19 residues. V trimming: 5 bases; J trimming: 2 bases; junction bases outside the gene matches: 14. Germline assignment: CDR1 SGHVS and CDR2 FNYEAQ. The CDR3 loop reads CASSGGTSGSRGEAYEQYF. Written as DNA, the CDR3 is TGTGCCAGCAGCGGGGGGACTAGCGGGAGTCGGGGGGAAGCCTACGAGCAGTACTTC. The full variable domain, with the rest looked up from reference TRBV7-6 and TRBJ2-7, is GAGVSQSPRYKVTKRGQDVALRCDPISGHVSLYWYRQALGQGPEFLTYFNYEAQQDKSGLPNDRFSAERPEGSISTLTIQRTEQRDSAMYRCASSGGTSGSRGEAYEQYFGPGTRLTVT.

This clonotype has a count of ten or more. The rearrangement uses TRBV10-2 and TRBJ1-4, with D unresolved. Trimming took off 6 bases at V and 8 bases at J, with 13 bases between the two ends. CDR3 length equals 13 residues. From germline, CDR1 is WSHSY and CDR2 SAAADI. The CDR3 nucleotides read TGCGCCAGCAGGCCCGTTCCTAGCGAAAAACTGTTTTTT. Its translation: CASRPVPSEKLFF.

This sequence joins TRBV7-2 and TRBJ1-4, with D hard to call. There are 13 residues in the CDR3. From germline, CDR1 is SGHTA and CDR2 FQGNSA. Trimming took 5 bases from V and 8 from J, leaving 12 bases between them. CDR3 in DNA: TGTGCCAGCAGCCTAAACATGGGGGAAAAACTGTTTTTT. Translating it yields CASSLNMGEKLFF.

This clonotype has just a few counts. This chain uses TRBV6-5 with TRBJ2-7; 7 bases map to TRBD1. Germline trimming cut 0 bases from V and 5 bases from J; bases unmatched to any gene: 7. CDR3 length equals 15 residues. Germline loops: CDR1 MNHEY, CDR2 SVGAGI. CDR3 protein: CASSYSGTERHEQYF. The CDR3 DNA sequence: TGTGCCAGCAGTTACTCCGGGACAGAGCGACACGAGCAGTACTTC.

The chain carries TRBV7-9 and TRBJ2-7, with 9 bases lining up with TRBD2. The V gene's germline CDR1 is SEHNR and CDR2 FQNEAQ (reference sequence). Trimming took 5 bases from V and 5 from J; bases not matched to a gene: 10. This CDR3 has 15 residues. The CDR3 DNA follows: TGTGCCAGCAGCCCTCGAGTGCGGGGGGGCAACGAGCAGTACTTC. This encodes CASSPRVRGGNEQYF.

Only a few counts were recorded for this clonotype. The chain employs TRBV6-2 or TRBV6-3 and TRBJ1-1; the D is unclear. This CDR3 region has 15 residues. The germline gives CDR1 MNHEY, CDR2 SVGEGT. Trimming shortened V by 0 bases and J by 1 base, and 9 bases separated the two germline ends. CDR3 in amino acids: CASSYSDIPNTEAFF. CDR3 bases: TGTGCCAGCAGTTACTCAGACATCCCGAACACTGAAGCTTTCTTT.

The chain joins TRBV20-1 to TRBJ1-4, with TRBD1 as a possible D gene (6 bases). The ends were cut back, 1 base at V and 10 bases at J, with 16 bases in the middle. The CDR3 extends over 14 amino acids. Germline V gene sequence: CDR1 DFQATT, CDR2 SNEGSKA (reference sequence). This CDR3 reads CSARADRTTPKLFF. The CDR3 DNA is TGCAGTGCTAGAGCCGACAGGACTACACCAAAACTGTTTTTT.

This clonotype came up many times. The V gene is TRBV7-4, the J gene TRBJ2-7, with 14 positions matching TRBD2. Germline V gives CDR1 SGHVT, CDR2 SQSDAQ. The CDR3 runs 15 residues. V trimming: 5 bases; J trimming: 6 bases; junction bases outside the gene matches: 6. The chain's CDR3 is CASSPGLAGVGEQYF. CDR3 sequence (DNA): TGTGCCAGCAGCCCGGGACTAGCGGGAGTTGGCGAGCAGTACTTC.

This clonotype was observed many times. The chain couples TRBV5-8 to TRBJ1-6, with D maybe TRBD1 (5 bases). This CDR3 region has 15 residues. Germline V lookup: CDR1 SGHTS, CDR2 YDEGEE. Between the trimmed V and J ends, which lost 4 bases and 10 bases, there was a span of 18 bases. The CDR3 protein is CASSARGKLGSPLHF. Written as DNA, the CDR3 is TGTGCCAGCAGCGCTAGGGGAAAATTGGGGTCACCCCTCCACTTT.

The chain's CDR3 is CASSYRQLERDPEAFF. CDR3 coding DNA: TGTGCCAGCAGTTACAGGCAGCTGGAAAGGGACCCTGAAGCTTTCTTT. V is TRBV6-6 and J is TRBJ1-1, with a tentative D call TRBD1 (5 bases). The CDR3 covers 16 residues. V lost 2 bases and J 6 bases, leaving 19 bases between the germline ends. Germline-derived CDR1 and CDR2 are MNHNY and SVGAGI (reference sequence).

This clonotype has ten or more counts. This chain connects TRBV7-2 to TRBJ2-7; the match to TRBD1 covers 10 bases. The CDR3 is 14 amino acids. CDR1 and CDR2 (germline): SGHTA, FQGNSA. The J segment lost 6 bases and the V segment lost 7 bases, leaving 9 bases of the junction unmatched. CDR3 nucleotide sequence: TGTGCCAGCAACCCCGGGACAGGGGCGGGCGAGCAGTACTTC. This translates into CASNPGTGAGEQYF.

This clonotype was counted a few times. V is TRBV12-3 or TRBV12-4 and J is TRBJ2-7; 7 bases fit TRBD2. After removal of 8 bases from V and 3 bases from J, the junction contained 22 bases not matched to a gene. The CDR3 sequence is 18 residues long. The CDR3 here is CASGGGRGLGSGFYEQYF. CDR3 sequence (DNA): TGTGCCAGCGGCGGGGGTCGAGGGCTCGGGTCAGGTTTCTACGAGCAGTACTTC.

This clonotype was picked up many times. The chain links TRBV9 to TRBJ1-1; TRBD1 is a possible D gene (5 bases). Germline values: CDR1 SGDLS, CDR2 YYNGEE. Trimming left V 4 bases short and J 9 bases short, with 19 bases between. The CDR3 extends over 14 amino acids. CDR3 region: CASSIGTGQFQAFF. The CDR3 coding sequence is TGTGCCAGCAGCATCGGGACCGGACAATTTCAAGCTTTCTTT.